Below, 6 T cell receptor beta chains from the same sample are listed, as sequenced in a study of CD4 T cells in relation to SARS-CoV-2 and coronaviruses. TCRdb's table, derived via immunoSEQ multiplex PCR, lists solely in-frame clones and lacks some. There are approximately 22,000 clones in the sample; roughly 72% occur only once, and about 16% lies in the top ten. Antigens of these TCRs are unknown. Unexposed donor CD4+ T cells date from 2011-2018, before the COVID-19 pandemic. CD4+ T cells were isolated from the cells after around 11 days of culture. The sequencing sample was made of CD4+ T cells from PBMCs, cultured in vitro. The source of these receptors is a human donor in good health.

This clone showed up just once. This chain joins TRBV6-2 or TRBV6-3 and TRBJ1-5; D might be TRBD1 (5 bases). In germline, CDR1 is MNHEY, CDR2 SVGEGT. This CDR3 has 13 residues. Trimming removed 1 base at V and 5 bases at J, with 6 bases between. For the CDR3, the DNA is TGTGCCAGCAGTTACTTCAGGGATCAGCCCCAGCATTTT. It encodes CASSYFRDQPQHF.

The gene calls are TRBV6-2 or TRBV6-3 and TRBJ2-3; the D gene is possibly TRBD1 (6 bases). Germline CDR1 reads MNHEY; CDR2 reads SVGEGT. CDR3 length: 13 residues. Trimming removed 5 bases at V and 4 bases at J, with 10 bases between. CDR3 loop: CASSGTGPDTQYF. The CDR3 nucleotides read TGTGCCAGCAGTGGTACAGGGCCAGATACGCAGTATTTT.

This chain uses TRBV10-3 with TRBJ1-1; D is unclear. Germline values: CDR1 ENHRY, CDR2 SYGVKD. Trimming cost V 6 bases and J 2 bases, with 4 bases left between them. The CDR3 totals 11 residues. The CDR3 DNA is TGTGCCATCAGGGATAACACTGAAGCTTTCTTT. This sequence encodes CAIRDNTEAFF.

The chain combines TRBV7-2 with TRBJ2-3; no reliable D call. V was clipped by 5 bases and J by 2 bases, with 8 bases between them. Germline-derived CDR1 and CDR2 are SGHTA and FQGNSA. This CDR3 is built from 13 residues. DNA of the CDR3: TGTGCCAGCAGCCAAGCCTACACAGATACGCAGTATTTT. Its translation is CASSQAYTDTQYF.

Only a few counts were recorded for this clone. This chain connects TRBV2 to TRBJ2-7; D possibly corresponds to TRBD1 (7 bases). Germline V CDR1 and CDR2: SNHLY, FYNNEI. The ends were cut back, 4 bases at V and 10 bases at J, with 23 bases in the middle. The CDR3 length is 15 residues. The CDR3 sequence: CASSVGQSGTGTQYF. CDR3 nucleotides: TGTGCCAGCAGTGTGGGACAGAGCGGTACCGGGACTCAGTACTTC.

This clone has just one count. The rearrangement uses TRBV4-3 and TRBJ2-7, with no clear D. Trimming removed 0 bases from V and 3 bases from J, with 12 bases in between. CDR1 and CDR2 from the germline V gene are LGHNA and YSLEER. This CDR3 comprises 15 residues. The CDR3 DNA follows: TGCGCCAGCAGCCAAGATCTGGGCAGCAACTACGAGCAGTACTTC. This encodes CASSQDLGSNYEQYF.